This T cell receptor (beta chain) was recorded in a study of breast tumors, draining lymph nodes, adjacent tissues. Study results and caveats: Tumor and nontumor repertoires were significantly more similar in luminal-like than in basal-like breast cancer. Compared with lymph nodes, tumors were less diverse; compared with nontumor tissue, more.

Samples came from axillary lymph nodes draining the breast cancer. TCRdb re-derived calls from the multiplex PCR reads in MiXCR, one entry per CDR3 protein. Of about 170,000 distinct CDR3 sequences detected, 33% appear once; the ten largest clones hold about 3.8%. This clonotype appeared many times. The antigen is undetermined. Trimming removed 5 bases at V and 1 base at J, with 11 bases between. Germline CDR1 reads KGHDR; CDR2 reads SFDVKD. This CDR3 region has 15 residues. V and J are TRBV24-1 and TRBJ2-1, with TRBD2 as a possible D gene (7 bases). Sequencing input: axillary lymph node tissue. The sequence was collected from a female donor with breast cancer. Some clones in this sample may be carry-over from other donors' samples. CDR3 protein: CATSGGGLSYNEQFF. CDR3 coding DNA: TGTGCCACCAGTGGCGGGGGCTTATCCTACAATGAGCAGTTCTTC.